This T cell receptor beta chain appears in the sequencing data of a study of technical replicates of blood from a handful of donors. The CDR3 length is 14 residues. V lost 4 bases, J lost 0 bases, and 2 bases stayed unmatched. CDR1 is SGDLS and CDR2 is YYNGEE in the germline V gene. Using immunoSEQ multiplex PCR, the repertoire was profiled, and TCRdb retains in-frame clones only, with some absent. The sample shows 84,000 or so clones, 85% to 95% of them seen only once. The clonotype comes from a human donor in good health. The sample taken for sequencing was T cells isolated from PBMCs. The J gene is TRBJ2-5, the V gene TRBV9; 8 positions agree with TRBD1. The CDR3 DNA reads TGTGCCAGCAGCACGGGACAGGACCAAGAGACCCAGTACTTC. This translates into CASSTGQDQETQYF.